These 29 T cell receptor beta chains were sequenced from one sample in a study of blood T cells in healthy people across ages. A second PCR, run for roughly 7 to 11 cycles, used a sample-barcoded 5' primer plus a J-beta primer mix. Each CDR3 protein is one row after TCRdb ran MiXCR on the 5' RACE reads. The table has around 1.7 million distinct CDR3 sequences, about 28% seen once. The sample comprised blood. The receptors shown here come from a woman aged 25 to 39 in good health.

The chain combines TRBV5-1 with TRBJ1-2; no clear D. The CDR3 covers 13 residues. The V end lost 3 bases, the J end lost 6 bases, and 12 bases lay between the germline ends. CDR1 and CDR2 from the germline V gene are SGHRS and YFSETQ. CDR3 amino acids: CASSYSTLHGYTF. DNA for the CDR3: TGCGCCAGCAGCTACAGCACCCTGCATGGCTACACCTTC.

This chain joins TRBV12-3 or TRBV12-4 and TRBJ2-3; 9 nucleotides align to TRBD2. The ends lost 1 base at V and 4 bases at J; junction bases unmatched: 6. The CDR3 consists of 16 residues. CDR3 DNA sequence: TGTGCCAGCAGTTTAGACCGCGGGGGGGCGGCAGATACGCAGTATTTT. It encodes CASSLDRGGAADTQYF.

The rearrangement links TRBV7-2 to TRBJ2-7; 9 nucleotides agree with TRBD2. This CDR3 is 15 amino acids long. In germline, CDR1 is SGHTA, CDR2 FQGNSA. Trimming cost V 4 bases and J 2 bases; bases outside gene matches: 6. The DNA of the CDR3 is TGTGCCAGCAGCTCACAACTAGCGGGTCCCTACGAGCAGTACTTC. Its translation: CASSSQLAGPYEQYF.

This clonotype showed up many times. The CDR3 DNA reads TGCAGCGTGGGACTAGCGGGAGGGTGGTCCGAGCAGTACTTC. Encoded protein: CSVGLAGGWSEQYF. The rearrangement uses TRBV29-1 and TRBJ2-7, with 16 bases identical to TRBD2. CDR3 length: 14 residues. After removal of 6 bases from V and 6 bases from J, the junction contained 5 bases not matched to a gene. Germline loops: CDR1 SQVTM, CDR2 ANQGSEA.

The chain joins TRBV20-1 to TRBJ1-5; D is uncertain. Germline loops: CDR1 DFQATT, CDR2 SNEGSKA (reference sequence). V gave up 2 bases and J gave up 7 bases, with 9 bases separating them. The CDR3 loop spans 12 amino acids. The DNA of the CDR3 is TGCAGTGCTAGACACGGAGAACAGCCCCAGCATTTT. Translating it yields CSARHGEQPQHF.

The genes are TRBV7-8 and TRBJ2-1; 9 bases line up with TRBD2. CDR3 length: 14 residues. After removal of 3 bases from V and 8 bases from J, the junction contained 5 bases not matched to a gene. In germline, CDR1 is SGHVS, CDR2 FQNEAQ. In DNA, the CDR3 is TGTGCCAGCAGCTTGGGGACTAGCTTTGATGAGCAGTTCTTC. Translating gives CASSLGTSFDEQFF. Supplemented by reference TRBV7-8 and TRBJ2-1, the full variable domain reads GAGVSQSPRYKVAKRGQDVALRCDPISGHVSLFWYQQALGQGPEFLTYFQNEAQLDKSGLPSDRFFAERPEGSVSTLKIQRTQQEDSAVYLCASSLGTSFDEQFFGPGTRLTVL.

The chain joins TRBV7-9 to TRBJ2-7, with TRBD1 matching 8 bases. V lost 10 bases, J lost 6 bases, and 17 bases stayed unmatched. This CDR3 region has 15 residues. The germline V gene encodes CDR1 SEHNR and CDR2 FQNEAQ (reference sequence). In nucleotides, the CDR3 is TGTGCCATCGGCTTAGAATGGGCGGACAGGGCCGAGCAGTACTTC. Translating gives CAIGLEWADRAEQYF. The variable domain in full, completed from reference TRBV7-9 and TRBJ2-7, reads DTGVSQNPRHKITKRGQNVTFRCDPISEHNRLYWYRQTLGQGPEFLTYFQNEAQLEKSRLLSDRFSAERPKGSFSTLEIQRTEQGDSAMYLCAIGLEWADRAEQYFGPGTRLTVT.

This clonotype has only a few counts. The V and J genes are TRBV11-2 and TRBJ2-7; D possibly corresponds to TRBD1 (6 bases). The CDR3 is 17 amino acids. Germline V lookup: CDR1 SGHAT, CDR2 FQNNGV. V was clipped by 6 bases and J by 0 bases, with 21 bases between them. CDR3 coding DNA: TGTGCCAGCAGTAAAACCTTACAGGGCTTGGGCTCCTACGAGCAGTACTTC. Its protein product is CASSKTLQGLGSYEQYF.

In regard to this clonotype: One base away lies a much larger clone, so this may be a sequencing read error. The V and J genes are TRBV5-6 and TRBJ2-5; no reliable D call. The CDR3 loop spans 15 amino acids. The V and J ends lost 3 bases and 1 base respectively, with 13 bases between them. CDR1 is SGHDT, CDR2 YYEEEE, per germline. The CDR3 DNA sequence: TGTGCCAGCAGCTCGCTACCGGTCCCCCAAGAGACCCAGTACTTC. Translated, it gives CASSSLPVPQETQYF.

This clonotype was detected many times. This chain joins TRBV10-3 and TRBJ2-5, with D perhaps being TRBD1 or TRBD2 (5 bases each). The CDR3 sequence is 17 residues long. Germline V gene data show CDR1 as ENHRY and CDR2 as SYGVKD. Trimming took off 0 bases at V and 1 base at J, with 15 bases between the two ends. The CDR3: CAISESIGDPSQETQYF. The CDR3 nucleotides read TGTGCCATCAGTGAGTCGATCGGGGACCCAAGCCAAGAGACCCAGTACTTC.

About this clonotype itself: This may arise from a read error, as a much more abundant clone is one base away. The chain couples TRBV20-1 to TRBJ2-4; either TRBD1 or TRBD2 may supply D (6 bases each). The better agreement between TRBJ2-7 and the DNA end casts doubt on the J call. Germline V CDR1 and CDR2: DFQATT, SNEGSKA (reference sequence). This CDR3 region has 15 residues. Here the CDR3 DNA reads TGCAGTACTCCAGGGGCGAGCGGGCTTACCTACGAGCAGTACTTC. This gives the protein CSTPGASGLTYEQYF.

The rearrangement links TRBV6-6 to TRBJ1-3, with D possibly being TRBD1 (5 bases). Germline CDR1 and CDR2: MNHNY and SVGAGI (reference sequence). The CDR3 totals 13 residues. V lost 10 bases, J lost 1 base, and 11 bases lay in between. The CDR3 DNA reads TGTGCCACCGGGGGGGGATCTGGAAACACCATATATTTT. Its protein product is CATGGGSGNTIYF.

This clonotype has just a few counts. The J gene is TRBJ1-2, the V gene TRBV12-3 or TRBV12-4, with TRBD1 matching over 7 bases. J gave up 4 bases and V 0 bases, and 5 bases lay outside the gene matches. CDR3 length: 15 residues. The CDR3 nucleotides read TGTGCCAGCAGTTTAGCGCAAGGGGGCGGCTATGGCTACACCTTC. This codes for CASSLAQGGGYGYTF.

V is TRBV5-5 and J is TRBJ1-2; TRBD1 might be the D (5 bases). This CDR3 has 14 residues. The V gene's germline CDR1 is SGHKS and CDR2 YYEKEE (reference sequence). Trimming left V 0 bases short and J 8 bases short, with 14 bases between. CDR3 nucleotide sequence: TGTGCCAGCAGCTTGGCGGTAGGGGTAGACGGCTACACCTTC. It encodes CASSLAVGVDGYTF.

V gene TRBV4-3 combines with J gene TRBJ1-1; D possibly corresponds to TRBD1 (6 bases). The CDR3 loop spans 14 amino acids. Trimming pared 3 bases from V and 4 bases from J, leaving 12 bases between. The germline CDR1 and CDR2 sequences are LGHNA and YSLEER. The CDR3: CASSQGARATEAFF. DNA for the CDR3: TGCGCCAGCAGCCAGGGGGCGAGGGCCACTGAAGCTTTCTTT.

This clonotype was seen only a few times. The chain is built from TRBV9 and TRBJ1-4, with 7 bases lining up with TRBD1. The germline V gene encodes CDR1 SGDLS and CDR2 YYNGEE. Trimming took 3 bases from V and 7 from J; bases not matched to a gene: 6. This CDR3 has 14 residues. The CDR3 loop is CASSANRDSEKLFF. The CDR3 coding sequence is TGTGCCAGCAGCGCAAACCGGGACAGTGAAAAACTGTTTTTT.

The chain uses TRBV12-3 or TRBV12-4 and TRBJ1-2, with D perhaps matching TRBD1 (5 bases). This CDR3 has 13 residues. Trimming took off 3 bases at V and 8 bases at J, with 13 bases between the two ends. The CDR3 nucleotides read TGTGCCAGCAGTTTCTTACCCCGGGACGGCTACACCTTC. Its protein is CASSFLPRDGYTF.

V gene TRBV7-2 combines with J gene TRBJ2-1; 10 bases align to TRBD2. CDR1 is SGHTA and CDR2 is FQGNSA in the germline V gene. J was trimmed by 8 bases and V by 5 bases; bases with no gene match: 9. This CDR3 is built from 15 residues. The CDR3 loop is CASSKPGTSVHEQFF. The CDR3 DNA is TGTGCCAGCAGCAAACCCGGGACTAGCGTCCATGAGCAGTTCTTC.

This chain joins TRBV3-1 and TRBJ2-4, with TRBD1 identical over 7 bases. The tail of the sequence fits TRBJ2-7 better, so the J call may be wrong. Germline loops: CDR1 LGHDT, CDR2 YNNKEL (reference sequence). CDR3 length: 14 residues. The CDR3 loop is CASSQVGDRNEQYF. The CDR3, as DNA: TGTGCCAGCAGCCAAGTCGGGGACAGAAACGAGCAGTACTTC.

In this sample, this clonotype turned up many times. This chain joins TRBV6-6 and TRBJ2-7, with D perhaps TRBD2 (6 bases). Germline lookup yields CDR1 MNHNY and CDR2 SVGAGI (reference sequence). The CDR3 totals 15 residues. Trimming pared 0 bases from V and 5 bases from J, leaving 14 bases between. The CDR3 nucleotides are TGTGCCAGCAGTTACTCGAGGGGAGGCGTCCACGAGCAGTACTTC. Translating it yields CASSYSRGGVHEQYF.

This clonotype was observed a few times. The junction does not match germline at one end; this may be a read error. The rearrangement uses TRBV6-2 or TRBV6-3 and TRBJ2-5, with 9 bases matching TRBD1. This CDR3 is 14 amino acids long. CDR1 MNHEY and CDR2 SVGEGT come from the germline V gene. Here the CDR3 DNA reads TGTGCCAGCAGCTCCGGGACAGGGAAGGAGACCCGGTACTTC. Translating gives CASSSGTGKETRYF.

This clonotype has at least ten counts. The chain joins TRBV18 to TRBJ2-5; 7 bases map to TRBD2. The CDR3 is 14 residues long. J gave up 1 base and V 8 bases, and 7 bases lay outside the gene matches. Germline V lookup: CDR1 KGHSH, CDR2 LQKENI. The CDR3 loop is CASSPQRGQETQYF. The CDR3 DNA reads TGTGCCAGCAGCCCACAGCGGGGCCAAGAGACCCAGTACTTC.

The chain links TRBV13 to TRBJ1-4; D remains ambiguous. This CDR3 is 15 amino acids long. Trimming removed 3 bases at V and 1 base at J, with 9 bases between. Germline CDR1 is PRHDT and CDR2 is FYEKMQ (reference sequence). CDR3 protein: CASSFRTVTNEKLFF. The CDR3 DNA sequence: TGTGCCAGCAGCTTCCGGACTGTAACTAATGAAAAACTGTTTTTT.

This clonotype came up a few times. V is TRBV9 and J is TRBJ2-3, with D maybe TRBD2 (5 bases). The CDR3 is 18 amino acids. V gave up 4 bases and J gave up 2 bases, with 23 bases separating them. Germline V CDR1 and CDR2: SGDLS, YYNGEE. The CDR3 coding sequence is TGTGCCAGCAGCCACCCTCTAGGACTCAACCGCCTCACAGATACGCAGTATTTT. Translated, it gives CASSHPLGLNRLTDTQYF.

There are many counts of this clonotype. The CDR3, as DNA: TGCAGTGCTAGGATCGGTCCAGGTCTTCGGGAGGGAGATGGCTACACCTTC. It yields the protein CSARIGPGLREGDGYTF. This chain links TRBV20-1 with TRBJ1-2; no definite D call. The V and J ends lost 3 bases and 6 bases respectively, with 26 bases between them. The germline V gene has CDR1 DFQATT and CDR2 SNEGSKA (reference sequence). The CDR3 totals 17 residues.

This clonotype was detected a few times. The chain recombines TRBV6-2 or TRBV6-3 with TRBJ2-1; TRBD2 is a possible D gene (6 bases). The CDR3 consists of 17 residues. The germline V gene has CDR1 MNHEY and CDR2 SVGEGT. The germline V and J ends were trimmed by 0 bases and 5 bases, with 17 bases remaining between them. In DNA form, the CDR3 reads TGTGCCAGCAGTTACTCCATTTTTGCTAGCGCCGACAATGAGCAGTTCTTC. The encoded protein is CASSYSIFASADNEQFF.

This chain connects TRBV28 to TRBJ1-6, with 10 bases lining up with TRBD1. CDR3 length: 17 residues. The germline V gene has CDR1 MDHEN and CDR2 SYDVKM. J lost 5 bases, V lost 5 bases, and 9 bases had no gene match. CDR3 protein: CASSAPPGTGDNSPLHF. CDR3 bases: TGTGCCAGCAGTGCCCCGCCGGGGACAGGGGATAATTCACCCCTCCACTTT.

The table lists this clonotype with many counts. As DNA, the CDR3 is TGTGCCACCAGTGTCGGGACTAGCGGCAATGAGCAGTTCTTC. Protein sequence: CATSVGTSGNEQFF. This sequence joins TRBV24-1 and TRBJ2-1; 11 nucleotides match TRBD2. Germline values: CDR1 KGHDR, CDR2 SFDVKD. J gave up 6 bases and V 5 bases, and 2 bases lay outside the gene matches. This CDR3 has 14 residues.

The V gene is TRBV11-2, the J gene TRBJ1-1; D remains ambiguous. Germline CDR1 SGHAT, CDR2 FQNNGV. The CDR3 runs to 12 residues. Trimming took off 6 bases at V and 2 bases at J, with 7 bases between the two ends. For the CDR3, the DNA is TGTGCCAGCAGGAGGCCAAACACTGAAGCTTTCTTT. It is translated as CASRRPNTEAFF. The complete variable domain, with remaining parts taken from reference TRBV11-2 and TRBJ1-1, reads EAGVAQSPRYKIIEKRQSVAFWCNPISGHATLYWYQQILGQGPKLLIQFQNNGVVDDSQLPKDRFSAERLKGVDSTLKIQPAKLEDSAVYLCASRRPNTEAFFGQGTRLTVV.